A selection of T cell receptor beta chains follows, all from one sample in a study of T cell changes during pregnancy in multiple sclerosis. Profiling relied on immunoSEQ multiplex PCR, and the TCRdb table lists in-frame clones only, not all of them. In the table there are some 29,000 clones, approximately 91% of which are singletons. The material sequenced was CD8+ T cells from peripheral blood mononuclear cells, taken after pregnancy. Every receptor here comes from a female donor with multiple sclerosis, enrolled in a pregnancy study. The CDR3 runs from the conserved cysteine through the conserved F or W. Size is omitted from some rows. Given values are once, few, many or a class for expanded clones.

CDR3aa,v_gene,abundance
CASRDLTSGGGEQYF,TRBV10-2,-
CASSFGGNTEAFF,TRBV7-9,-
CAISGWGATSGSHSDEQFF,TRBV10-3,-
CAPPDRQDGIGNQPQHF,TRBV15,-
CASSPRLAGGWADTQYF,TRBV7-9,-
CASSDSVYGYTF,TRBV6-4,-
CASSLGLAGGEGQYF,TRBV5-1,-
CSARRGETQYF,TRBV20-1,-
CASSLNGGSGNTIYF,TRBV7-3,-
CASSPGWGGDEKLFF,TRBV9,-
CAWSLYGTGNSYEQYF,TRBV30,once
CASSQGWTANTEAFF,TRBV4-3,-
CASSLFAPSSYEQYF,TRBV27,-
CASRYGSGRADEQYF,TRBV5-4,-
CASSLLAVTSYEQYF,TRBV7-3,-
CASSYSLSHGYTF,TRBV27,-
CASSWTGKNTGELFF,TRBV27,-
CASRERTVHNEQFF,TRBV23-1,-
CASSVGTPNEQFF,TRBV9,-
CASSFNRDRTNYGYTF,TRBV7-9,-
CASSPGDTGTSGRSGELFF,TRBV18,-
CASSFTPSGGTEAFF,TRBV28,once
CAWRNRVTEAFF,TRBV30,-
CASSVGTVNTEAFF,TRBV19,few
CASSQTSGSHEQYF,TRBV11-2,-
CASGGVGSDPSEQFF,TRBV6-5,-
CASSFASSSYEQYF,TRBV7-9,-